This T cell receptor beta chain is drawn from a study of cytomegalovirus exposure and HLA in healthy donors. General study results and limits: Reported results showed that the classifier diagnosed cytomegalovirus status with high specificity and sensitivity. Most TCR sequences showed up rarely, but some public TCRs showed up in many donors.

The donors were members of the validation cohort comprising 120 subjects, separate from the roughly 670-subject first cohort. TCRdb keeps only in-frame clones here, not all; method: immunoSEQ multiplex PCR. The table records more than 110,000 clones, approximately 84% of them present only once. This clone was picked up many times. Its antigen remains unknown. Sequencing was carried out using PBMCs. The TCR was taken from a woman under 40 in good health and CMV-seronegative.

CDR3 region: CASSEDGRNQPQHF. In DNA form, the CDR3 reads TGTGCCAGCAGTGAGGACGGGAGAAATCAGCCCCAGCATTTT. The chain joins TRBV2 to TRBJ1-5; D remains ambiguous. The CDR3 is 14 amino acids. Trimming took off 3 bases at V and 4 bases at J, with 10 bases between the two ends. Germline V gene sequence: CDR1 SNHLY, CDR2 FYNNEI.